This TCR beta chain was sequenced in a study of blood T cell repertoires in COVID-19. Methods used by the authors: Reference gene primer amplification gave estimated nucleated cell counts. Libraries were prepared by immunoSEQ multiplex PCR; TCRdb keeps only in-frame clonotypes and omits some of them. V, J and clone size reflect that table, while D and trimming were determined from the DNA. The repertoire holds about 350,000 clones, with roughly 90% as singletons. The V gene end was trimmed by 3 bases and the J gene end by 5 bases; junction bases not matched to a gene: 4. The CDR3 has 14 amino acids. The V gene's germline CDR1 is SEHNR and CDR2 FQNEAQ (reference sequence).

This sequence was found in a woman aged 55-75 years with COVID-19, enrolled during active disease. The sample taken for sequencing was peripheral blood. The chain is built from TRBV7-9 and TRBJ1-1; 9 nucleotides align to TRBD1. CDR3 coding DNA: TGTGCCAGCAGCTTGAGACAGGGGGATACTGAAGCTTTCTTT. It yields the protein CASSLRQGDTEAFF.